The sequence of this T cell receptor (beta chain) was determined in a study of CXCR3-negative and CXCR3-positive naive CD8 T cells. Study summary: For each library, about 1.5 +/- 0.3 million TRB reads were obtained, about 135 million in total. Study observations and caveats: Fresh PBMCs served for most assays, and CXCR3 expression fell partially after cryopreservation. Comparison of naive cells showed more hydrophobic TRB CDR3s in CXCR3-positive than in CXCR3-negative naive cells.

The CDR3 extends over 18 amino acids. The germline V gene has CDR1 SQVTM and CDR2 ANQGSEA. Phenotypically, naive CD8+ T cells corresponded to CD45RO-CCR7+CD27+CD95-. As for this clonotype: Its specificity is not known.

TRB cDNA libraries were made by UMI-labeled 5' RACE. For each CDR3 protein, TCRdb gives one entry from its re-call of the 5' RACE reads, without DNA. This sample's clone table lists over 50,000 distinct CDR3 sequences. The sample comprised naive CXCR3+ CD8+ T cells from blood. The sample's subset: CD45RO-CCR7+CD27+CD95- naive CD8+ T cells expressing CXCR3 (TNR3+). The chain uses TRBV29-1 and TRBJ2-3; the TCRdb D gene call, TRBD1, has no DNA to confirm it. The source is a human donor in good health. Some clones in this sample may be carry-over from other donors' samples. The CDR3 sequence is CSSSRDRGDPTSADTQYF.